The sequence of this TCR beta chain was determined in a study of cytomegalovirus exposure and HLA in healthy donors. Study-level results: The finding came from a later analysis; first-cohort TCR clusters tended to co-occur in the 130 or so validation repertoires.

The CDR3 runs 16 residues. J gave up 4 bases and V 4 bases, and 3 bases lay outside the gene matches. Germline loops: CDR1 MNHNS, CDR2 SASEGT. On this clone itself: What it binds is unknown.

The donors formed part of the approximately 120-subject validation cohort, distinct from the 666-subject first cohort. Only in-frame clones appear in the TCRdb table, and some are missing; sequencing was by immunoSEQ multiplex PCR. This sample carries more than 120,000 clones, approximately 86% of them seen once, and the ten largest clones take 8.5% to 9.5%. The sequenced sample was PBMCs. The receptor's source is a man between 18 and 29 years old in good health and CMV-seropositive. The rearrangement uses TRBV6-1 and TRBJ2-1, with 14 bases fitting TRBD2. The CDR3 DNA sequence: TGTGCCAGCAGTGGCCGACTAGCGGGAGGGTACAATGAGCAGTTCTTC. It codes for CASSGRLAGGYNEQFF.